The TCR beta chain described here comes from a study of T cells expressing NK-cell markers. The wider study: Obtained from sorted CD3+CD56+NKG2C+, CD3+CD56+NKG2C- and CD3+CD56-NKG2C+ T cells were the TCR beta repertoires. General study findings and limits: These clonotypes additionally ranked first within the CD3+CD56-NKG2C+ fraction of a few donors. In a group of 5 to 7 donors, dominant NKG2C+ clonotypes represented about 1.0-7.5% of CD8+ T cells.

As regards this clonotype: The antigen remains unidentified.

Scientists made TCR beta cDNA using 5'RACE template switching with UMIs. No DNA is given; TCRdb re-called the 5' RACE reads and lists each CDR3 protein once. The sample has about 550,000 distinct CDR3 sequences, and its top ten clones hold approximately 3.6%. Sequenced material: blood T cells: a sorted CD56 or NKG2C T cell subset, CD4+ or CD8+ T cells, or bulk PBMC T cells (not recorded which). The origin of this receptor is a man between 18 and 29 years old in good health.

CDR3 amino acids: CASSLTASGPTDTQYF. The J gene is TRBJ2-3, the V gene TRBV9; as DNA is missing, the TRBD2 call by TCRdb cannot be tested. The CDR3 totals 16 residues. Germline V gives CDR1 SGDLS, CDR2 YYNGEE.